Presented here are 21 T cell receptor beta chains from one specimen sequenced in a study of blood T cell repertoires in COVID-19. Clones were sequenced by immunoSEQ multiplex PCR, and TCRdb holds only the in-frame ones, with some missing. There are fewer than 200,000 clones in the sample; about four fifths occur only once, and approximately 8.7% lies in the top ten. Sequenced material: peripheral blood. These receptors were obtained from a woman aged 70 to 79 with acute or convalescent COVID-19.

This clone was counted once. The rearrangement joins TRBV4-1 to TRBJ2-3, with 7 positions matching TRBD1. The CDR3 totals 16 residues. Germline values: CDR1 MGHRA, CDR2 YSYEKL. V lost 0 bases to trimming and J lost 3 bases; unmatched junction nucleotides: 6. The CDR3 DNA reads TGCGCCAGCAGCCAAGATGGCCAGGGGGTTACAGATACGCAGTATTTT. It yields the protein CASSQDGQGVTDTQYF.

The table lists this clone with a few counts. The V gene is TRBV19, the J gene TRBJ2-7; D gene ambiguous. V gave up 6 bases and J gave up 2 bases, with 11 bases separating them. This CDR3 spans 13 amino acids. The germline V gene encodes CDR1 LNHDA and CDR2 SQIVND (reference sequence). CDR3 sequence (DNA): TGTGCCAGTAGCCTACAGCTTACCTACGAGCAGTACTTC. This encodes CASSLQLTYEQYF.

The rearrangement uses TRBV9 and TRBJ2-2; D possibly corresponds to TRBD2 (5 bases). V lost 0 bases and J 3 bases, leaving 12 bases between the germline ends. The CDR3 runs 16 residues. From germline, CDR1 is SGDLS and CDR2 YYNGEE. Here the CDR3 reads CASSVGSGAYTGELFF. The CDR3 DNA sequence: TGTGCCAGCAGCGTAGGGAGCGGAGCCTACACCGGGGAGCTGTTTTTT.

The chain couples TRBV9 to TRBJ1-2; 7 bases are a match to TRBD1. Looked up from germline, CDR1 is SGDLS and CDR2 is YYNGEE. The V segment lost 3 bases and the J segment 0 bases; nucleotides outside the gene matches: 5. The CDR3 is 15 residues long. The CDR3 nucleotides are TGTGCCAGCAGCGGCAACAGGGGAACTAACTATGGCTACACCTTC. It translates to CASSGNRGTNYGYTF.

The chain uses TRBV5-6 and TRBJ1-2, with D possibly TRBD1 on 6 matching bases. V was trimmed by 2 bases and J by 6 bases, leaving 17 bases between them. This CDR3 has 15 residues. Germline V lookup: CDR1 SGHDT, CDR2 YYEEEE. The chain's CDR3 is CASSLAQGLTNGYTF. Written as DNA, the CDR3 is TGTGCCAGCAGCTTAGCACAGGGCTTAACAAATGGCTACACCTTC.

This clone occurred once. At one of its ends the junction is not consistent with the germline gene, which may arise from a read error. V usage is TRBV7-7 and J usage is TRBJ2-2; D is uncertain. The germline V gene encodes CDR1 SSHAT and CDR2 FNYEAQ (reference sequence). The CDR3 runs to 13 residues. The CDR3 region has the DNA TGTGCTAGCAGCTTCGTGGCATCCGGGGAGCTGTTTTTT. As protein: CASSFVASGELFF. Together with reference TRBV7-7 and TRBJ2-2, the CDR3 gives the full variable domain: GAGVSQSPRYKVTKRGQDVTLRCDPISSHATLYWYQQALGQGPEFLTYFNYEAQPDKSGLPSDRFSAERPEGSISTLTIQRTEQRDSAMYRCASSFVASGELFFGEGSRLTVL.

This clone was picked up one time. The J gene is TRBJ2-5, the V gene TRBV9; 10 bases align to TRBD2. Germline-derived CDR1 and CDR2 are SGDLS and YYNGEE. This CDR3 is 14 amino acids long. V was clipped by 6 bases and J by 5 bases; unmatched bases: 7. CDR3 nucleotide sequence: TGTGCCAGCAACCTAACTAGCGGGGTTGAGACCCAGTACTTC. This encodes CASNLTSGVETQYF.

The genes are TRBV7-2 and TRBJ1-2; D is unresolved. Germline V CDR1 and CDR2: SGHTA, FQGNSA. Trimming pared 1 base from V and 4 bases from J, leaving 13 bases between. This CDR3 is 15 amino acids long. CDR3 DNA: TGTGCCAGCAGCTTAGACGGGAGTCAATTCTATGGCTACACCTTC. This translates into CASSLDGSQFYGYTF.

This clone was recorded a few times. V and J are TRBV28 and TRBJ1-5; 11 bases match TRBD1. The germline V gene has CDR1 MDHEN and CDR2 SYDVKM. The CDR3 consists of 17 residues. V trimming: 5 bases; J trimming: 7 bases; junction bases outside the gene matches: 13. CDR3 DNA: TGTGCCAGCAGTCGGCCCCGGACAGGGGGCAGTGGACAGCCCCAGCATTTT. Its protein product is CASSRPRTGGSGQPQHF. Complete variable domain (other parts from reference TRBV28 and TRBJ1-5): DVKVTQSSRYLVKRTGEKVFLECVQDMDHENMFWYRQDPGLGLRLIYFSYDVKMKEKGDIPEGYSVSREKKERFSLILESASTNQTSMYLCASSRPRTGGSGQPQHFGDGTRLSIL.

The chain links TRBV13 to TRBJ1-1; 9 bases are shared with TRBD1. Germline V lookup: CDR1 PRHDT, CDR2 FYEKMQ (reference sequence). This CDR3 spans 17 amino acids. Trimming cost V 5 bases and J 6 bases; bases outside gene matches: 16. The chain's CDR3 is CASSRLVSGQGGAEAFF. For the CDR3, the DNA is TGTGCCAGCAGCAGACTTGTGTCGGGACAGGGAGGGGCTGAAGCTTTCTTT.

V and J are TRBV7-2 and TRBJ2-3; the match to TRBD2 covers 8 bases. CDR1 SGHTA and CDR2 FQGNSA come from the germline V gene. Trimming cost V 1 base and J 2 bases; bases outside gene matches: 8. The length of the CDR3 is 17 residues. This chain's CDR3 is CASSLGRGGITTDTQYF. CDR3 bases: TGTGCCAGCAGCTTAGGCCGGGGGGGCATAACCACAGATACGCAGTATTTT.

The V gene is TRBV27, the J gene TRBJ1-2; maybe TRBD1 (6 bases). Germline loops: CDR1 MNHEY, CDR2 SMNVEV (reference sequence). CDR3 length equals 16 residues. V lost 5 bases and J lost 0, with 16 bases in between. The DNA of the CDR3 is TGTGCCAGCAGTGAATCGGGGGGGGACACTAACTATGGCTACACCTTC. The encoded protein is CASSESGGDTNYGYTF.

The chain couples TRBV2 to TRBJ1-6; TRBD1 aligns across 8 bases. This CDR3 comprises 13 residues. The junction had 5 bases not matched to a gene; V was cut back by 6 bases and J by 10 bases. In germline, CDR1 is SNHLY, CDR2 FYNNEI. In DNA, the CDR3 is TGTGCCAGCAGAATGGGACAGGACTCACCCCTCCACTTT. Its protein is CASRMGQDSPLHF.

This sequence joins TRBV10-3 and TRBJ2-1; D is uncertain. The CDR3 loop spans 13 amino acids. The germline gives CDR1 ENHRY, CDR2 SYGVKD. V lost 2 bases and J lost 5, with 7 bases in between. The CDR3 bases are TGTGCCATCAGTGAGCGCCAGGACAATGAGCAGTTCTTC. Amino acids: CAISERQDNEQFF.

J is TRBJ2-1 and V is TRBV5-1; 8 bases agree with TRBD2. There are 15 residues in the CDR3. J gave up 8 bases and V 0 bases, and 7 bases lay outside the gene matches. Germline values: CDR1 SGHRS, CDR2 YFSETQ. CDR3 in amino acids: CASSLESGSVYEQFF. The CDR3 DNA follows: TGCGCCAGCAGCTTGGAAAGCGGGAGTGTCTATGAGCAGTTCTTC.

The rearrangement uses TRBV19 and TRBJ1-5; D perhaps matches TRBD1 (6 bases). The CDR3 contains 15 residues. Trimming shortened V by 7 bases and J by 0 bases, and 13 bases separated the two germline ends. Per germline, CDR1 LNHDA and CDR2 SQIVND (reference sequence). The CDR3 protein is CASTPRGDSNQPQHF. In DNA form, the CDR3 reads TGTGCCAGTACCCCCAGGGGAGATAGCAATCAGCCCCAGCATTTT.

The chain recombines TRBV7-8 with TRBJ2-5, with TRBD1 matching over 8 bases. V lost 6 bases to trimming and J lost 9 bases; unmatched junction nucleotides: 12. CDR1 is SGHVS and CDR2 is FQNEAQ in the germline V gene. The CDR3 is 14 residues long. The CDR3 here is CASSWDRSGRAQYF. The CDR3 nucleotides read TGTGCCAGCAGTTGGGACAGGAGCGGAAGGGCCCAGTACTTC.

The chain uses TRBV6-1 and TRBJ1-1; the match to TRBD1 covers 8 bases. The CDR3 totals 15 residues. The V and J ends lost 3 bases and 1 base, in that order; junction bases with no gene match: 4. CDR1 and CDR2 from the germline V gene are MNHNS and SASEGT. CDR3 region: CASSDRTGTNTEAFF. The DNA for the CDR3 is TGTGCCAGCAGTGATAGGACAGGGACGAACACTGAAGCTTTCTTT.

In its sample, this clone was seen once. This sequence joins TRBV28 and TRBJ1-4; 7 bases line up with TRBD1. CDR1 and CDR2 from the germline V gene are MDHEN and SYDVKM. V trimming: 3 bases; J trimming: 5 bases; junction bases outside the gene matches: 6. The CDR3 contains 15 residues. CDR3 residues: CASSFPGQTNEKLFF. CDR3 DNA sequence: TGTGCCAGCAGTTTCCCGGGACAGACGAATGAAAAACTGTTTTTT.

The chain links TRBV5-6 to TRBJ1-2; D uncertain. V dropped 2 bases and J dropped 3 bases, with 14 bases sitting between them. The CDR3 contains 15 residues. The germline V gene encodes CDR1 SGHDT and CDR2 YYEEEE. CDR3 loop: CASSLGRDRYYGYTF. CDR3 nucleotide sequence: TGTGCCAGCAGCTTAGGACGGGATCGGTACTATGGCTACACCTTC.

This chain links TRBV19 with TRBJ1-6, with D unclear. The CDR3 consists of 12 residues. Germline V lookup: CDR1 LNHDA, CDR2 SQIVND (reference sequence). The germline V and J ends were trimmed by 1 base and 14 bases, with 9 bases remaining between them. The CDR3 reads CASSIGLSALHF. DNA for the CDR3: TGTGCCAGTAGTATAGGACTTTCTGCCCTCCACTTT. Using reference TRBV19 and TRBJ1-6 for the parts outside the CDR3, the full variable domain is DGGITQSPKYLFRKEGQNVTLSCEQNLNHDAMYWYRQDPGQGLRLIYYSQIVNDFQKGDIAEGYSVSREKKESFPLTVTSAQKNPTAFYLCASSIGLSALHFGNGTRLTVT.